This TCR beta chain was profiled in a study of blood T cell repertoires in COVID-19. Across the whole study: Samples taken during acute and convalescent COVID-19 were collected in the United States, Italy and Spain. PBMCs, B-cell-depleted T cells, or T cells provided the cDNA or gDNA that made up the material.

Seattle's cohort entered during active infection and was followed longitudinally. In the authors' workflow: It was from reference gene primer amplification that nucleated cell counts were estimated. Libraries were prepared by immunoSEQ multiplex PCR; TCRdb keeps only in-frame clonotypes and omits some of them. V and J calls and clone size are copied from that table; D and trimming were computed from the DNA. The table shows some 180,000 clones, with 82% occurring only once. CDR3 size: 14 residues. With V trimmed by 2 bases and J by 8 bases, 8 bases remained unmatched. CDR1 is GTSNPN, CDR2 SVGIG, per germline (reference sequence).

The sequenced sample was peripheral blood. The chain uses TRBV30 and TRBJ1-4, with 7 bases fitting TRBD1. The TCR originated in a woman in her fifties or sixties with COVID-19, enrolled during active disease. In DNA form, the CDR3 reads TGTGCCTGGAGTAAGACAGGGTTTGGCGAAAAACTGTTTTTT. This gives the protein CAWSKTGFGEKLFF.